Presented here are 10 T cell receptor beta chains from one specimen sequenced in a study of cytomegalovirus exposure and HLA in healthy donors. Clones were read by immunoSEQ multiplex PCR, and TCRdb kept only the in-frame ones, dropping some. The sample records approximately 71,000 clones, approximately 94% being singletons. Sequenced input: PBMCs. These receptors all stem from a woman under 30 in good health and CMV-seronegative.

The chain combines TRBV28 with TRBJ2-5; 12 bases fit TRBD1. The CDR3 length is 14 residues. V shed 6 bases and J 7 bases; nucleotides not matched to a gene: 6. Germline values: CDR1 MDHEN, CDR2 SYDVKM. The CDR3 region has the DNA TGTGCCAGCAGGCCGGGGACAGGGGGCCTGACCCAGTACTTC. Amino acid sequence: CASRPGTGGLTQYF. The full variable domain, completed using reference TRBV28 and TRBJ2-5, is DVKVTQSSRYLVKRTGEKVFLECVQDMDHENMFWYRQDPGLGLRLIYFSYDVKMKEKGDIPEGYSVSREKKERFSLILESASTNQTSMYLCASRPGTGGLTQYFGPGTRLLVL.

The chain has TRBV4-1 and TRBJ2-7; D may be TRBD1 (5 bases). CDR3 length: 16 amino acids. Trimming cost V 1 base and J 0 bases, with 13 bases left between them. CDR1 and CDR2 (germline): MGHRA, YSYEKL. CDR3 residues: CASSQVAGRSSYEQYF. CDR3 bases: TGCGCCAGCAGCCAAGTCGCAGGGCGTAGCTCCTACGAGCAGTACTTC.

The chain couples TRBV5-6 to TRBJ2-4; 11 bases fit TRBD1. The V and J ends lost 3 bases and 6 bases, in that order; junction bases with no gene match: 8. The germline CDR1 and CDR2 sequences are SGHDT and YYEEEE. This CDR3 has 16 residues. CDR3: CASSSSPGQGGNIQYF. CDR3 nucleotide sequence: TGTGCCAGCAGCTCCTCTCCGGGACAGGGGGGAAACATTCAGTACTTC.

This chain links TRBV10-1 with TRBJ2-3; TRBD2 matches at 8 bases. The germline V gene has CDR1 WNHNN and CDR2 SYGVQD (reference sequence). The V segment lost 3 bases and the J segment 10 bases; nucleotides outside the gene matches: 9. CDR3 length: 14 amino acids. The CDR3 here is CASSDAGGRFAQYF. In nucleotides, the CDR3 is TGCGCCAGCAGTGACGCGGGGGGCCGGTTTGCGCAGTATTTT.

V and J are TRBV27 and TRBJ2-5; 12 nucleotides line up with TRBD2. The CDR3 has 14 amino acids. The junction had 1 base not matched to a gene; V was cut back by 4 bases and J by 4 bases. Germline CDR1 MNHEY, CDR2 SMNVEV (reference sequence). Here the CDR3 reads CASSSGLAGETQYF. The CDR3 DNA is TGTGCCAGCAGTTCGGGACTAGCGGGAGAGACCCAGTACTTC.

This clone was observed a single time. This chain connects TRBV5-4 to TRBJ1-5; the D gene is possibly TRBD1 (5 bases). Trimming took 4 bases from V and 0 from J, leaving 8 bases between them. CDR1 SGHNT and CDR2 YYREEE come from the germline V gene (reference sequence). CDR3 length: 14 amino acids. The CDR3: CASSRGGSNQPQHF. CDR3 nucleotide sequence: TGTGCCAGCAGCCGGGGGGGTAGCAATCAGCCCCAGCATTTT.

The rearrangement uses TRBV7-9 and TRBJ1-1; 7 bases fit TRBD1. This CDR3 region has 14 residues. Germline V CDR1 and CDR2: SEHNR, FQNEAQ (reference sequence). The V and J ends lost 5 bases and 4 bases, in that order; junction bases with no gene match: 7. The CDR3 loop reads CASSDRAGGTEAFF. CDR3 nucleotide sequence: TGTGCCAGCAGCGACAGGGCTGGGGGCACTGAAGCTTTCTTT.

This rearrangement joins TRBV4-1 to TRBJ2-3, with TRBD2 matching 8 bases. The trim removed 0 bases at V and 2 bases at J, leaving 16 bases unmatched. The germline CDR1 and CDR2 sequences are MGHRA and YSYEKL. This CDR3 has 20 residues. This CDR3 is CASSQDRSALLADYTDTQYF. The CDR3 DNA reads as TGCGCCAGCAGCCAAGATCGGTCCGCCTTACTAGCGGATTACACAGATACGCAGTATTTT.

The V gene is TRBV6-1, the J gene TRBJ2-5; D might be TRBD2 (5 bases). Germline CDR1 MNHNS, CDR2 SASEGT. There are 13 residues in the CDR3. V was cut by 8 bases and J by 4 bases, with 14 bases left in between. The CDR3 sequence is CASFRTRGETQYF. In nucleotides, the CDR3 is TGTGCCAGCTTCAGAACCCGGGGAGAGACCCAGTACTTC.

The J gene is TRBJ1-2, the V gene TRBV28; 7 positions match TRBD1. The CDR3 is made up of 15 amino acids. J was trimmed by 2 bases and V by 4 bases; bases with no gene match: 7. From germline, CDR1 is MDHEN and CDR2 SYDVKM. The chain's CDR3 is CASSWSRDSNYGYTF. The DNA for the CDR3 is TGTGCCAGCAGTTGGAGTCGGGACAGCAACTATGGCTACACCTTC.